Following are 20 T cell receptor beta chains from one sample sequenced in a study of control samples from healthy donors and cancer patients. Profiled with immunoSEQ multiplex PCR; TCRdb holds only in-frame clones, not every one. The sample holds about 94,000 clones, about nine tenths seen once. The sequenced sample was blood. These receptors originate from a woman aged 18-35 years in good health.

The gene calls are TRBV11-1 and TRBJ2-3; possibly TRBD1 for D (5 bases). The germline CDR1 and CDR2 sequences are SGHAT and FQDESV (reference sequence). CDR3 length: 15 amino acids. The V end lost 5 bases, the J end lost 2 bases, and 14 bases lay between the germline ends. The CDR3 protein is CASSQDSHDTDTQYF. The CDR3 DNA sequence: TGTGCCAGCAGCCAAGACAGTCACGACACAGATACGCAGTATTTT.

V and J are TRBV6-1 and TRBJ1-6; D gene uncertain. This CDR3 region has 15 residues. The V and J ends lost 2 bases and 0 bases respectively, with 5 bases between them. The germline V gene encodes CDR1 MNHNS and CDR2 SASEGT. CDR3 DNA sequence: TGTGCCAGCAGTGAAAGGCACTCCTATAATTCACCCCTCCACTTT. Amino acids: CASSERHSYNSPLHF.

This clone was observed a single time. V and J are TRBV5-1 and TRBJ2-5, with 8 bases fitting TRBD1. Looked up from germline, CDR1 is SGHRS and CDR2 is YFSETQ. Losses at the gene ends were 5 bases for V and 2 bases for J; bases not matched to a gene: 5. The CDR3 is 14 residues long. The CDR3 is CASRPDRVQETQYF. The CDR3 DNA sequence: TGCGCCAGCAGACCGGACAGGGTACAAGAGACCCAGTACTTC.

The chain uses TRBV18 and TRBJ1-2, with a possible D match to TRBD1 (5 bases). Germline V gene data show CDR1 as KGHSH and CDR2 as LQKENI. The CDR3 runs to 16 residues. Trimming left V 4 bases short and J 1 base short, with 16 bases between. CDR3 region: CASSRQGALNNYGYTF. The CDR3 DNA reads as TGTGCCAGCTCACGTCAGGGAGCATTAAATAACTATGGCTACACCTTC.

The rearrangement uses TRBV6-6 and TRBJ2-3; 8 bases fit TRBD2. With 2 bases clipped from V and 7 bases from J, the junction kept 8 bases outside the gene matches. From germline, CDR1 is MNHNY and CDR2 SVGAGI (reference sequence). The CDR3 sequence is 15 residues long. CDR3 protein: CASSYLGAGGYTQYF. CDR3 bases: TGTGCCAGCAGTTACCTGGGTGCGGGGGGATATACGCAGTATTTT.

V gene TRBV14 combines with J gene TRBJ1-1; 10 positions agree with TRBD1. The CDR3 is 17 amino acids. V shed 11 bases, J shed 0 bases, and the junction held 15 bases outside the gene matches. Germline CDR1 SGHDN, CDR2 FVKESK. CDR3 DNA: TGTGCCCGGAGACAGGGGGCGCTTGATACGATGAACACTGAAGCTTTCTTT. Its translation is CARRQGALDTMNTEAFF. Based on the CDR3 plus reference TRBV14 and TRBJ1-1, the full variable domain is EAGVTQFPSHSVIEKGQTVTLRCDPISGHDNLYWYRRVMGKEIKFLLHFVKESKQDESGMPNNRFLAERTGGTYSTLKVQPAELEDSGVYFCARRQGALDTMNTEAFFGQGTRLTVV.

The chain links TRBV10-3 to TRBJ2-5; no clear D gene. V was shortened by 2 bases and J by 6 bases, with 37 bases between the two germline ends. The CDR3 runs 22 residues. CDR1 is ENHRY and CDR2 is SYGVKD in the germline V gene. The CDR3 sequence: CAISEPNHTSDLDPQVRKTQYF. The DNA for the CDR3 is TGTGCCATCAGTGAGCCGAACCATACAAGCGACCTGGACCCCCAAGTCAGAAAGACCCAGTACTTC.

Here the CDR3 reads CATSDRKGEVGGYTF. The CDR3 DNA follows: TGTGCCACCAGTGATCGGAAAGGGGAGGTGGGAGGCTACACCTTC. The J gene is TRBJ1-2, the V gene TRBV24-1, with D perhaps matching TRBD1 (5 bases). V dropped 3 bases and J dropped 8 bases, with 18 bases sitting between them. The CDR3 runs 15 residues. CDR1 is KGHDR and CDR2 is SFDVKD in the germline V gene.

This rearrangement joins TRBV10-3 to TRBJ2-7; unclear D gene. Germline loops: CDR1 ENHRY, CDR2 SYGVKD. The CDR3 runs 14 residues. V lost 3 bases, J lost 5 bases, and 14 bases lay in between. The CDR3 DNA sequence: TGTGCCATCAGTGACCCCGAACAAGGGAACGAGCAGTACTTC. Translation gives CAISDPEQGNEQYF.

The CDR3 coding sequence is TGTGCAAGTCGCGCCGGGGCTGATCGGCAAGAAAAAACTGAAGCTTTCTTT. Translated, it gives CASRAGADRQEKTEAFF. The rearrangement links TRBV12-2 to TRBJ1-1. TRBV12-2 constitutes a pseudogene. This CDR3 has 17 amino acids.

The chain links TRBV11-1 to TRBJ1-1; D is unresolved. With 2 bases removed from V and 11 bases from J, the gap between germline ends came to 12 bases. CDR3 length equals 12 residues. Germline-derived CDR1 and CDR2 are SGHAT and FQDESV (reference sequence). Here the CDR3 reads CASSLLGNEAFF. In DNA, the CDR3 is TGTGCCAGCAGCTTATTGGGTAATGAGGCTTTCTTT.

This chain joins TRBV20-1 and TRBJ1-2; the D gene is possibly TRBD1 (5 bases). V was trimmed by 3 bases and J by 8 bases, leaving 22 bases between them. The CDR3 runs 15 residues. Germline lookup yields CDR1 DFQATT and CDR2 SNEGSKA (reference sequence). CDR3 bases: TGCAGTGCTAGTCCGTACGACAGAACCTATCCCGGCTACACCTTC. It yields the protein CSASPYDRTYPGYTF.

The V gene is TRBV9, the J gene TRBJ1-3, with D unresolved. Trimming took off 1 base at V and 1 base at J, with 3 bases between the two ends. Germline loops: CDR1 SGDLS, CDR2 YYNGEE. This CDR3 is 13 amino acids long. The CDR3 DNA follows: TGTGCCAGCAGCGTAAGTTCTGGAAACACCATATATTTT. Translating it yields CASSVSSGNTIYF.

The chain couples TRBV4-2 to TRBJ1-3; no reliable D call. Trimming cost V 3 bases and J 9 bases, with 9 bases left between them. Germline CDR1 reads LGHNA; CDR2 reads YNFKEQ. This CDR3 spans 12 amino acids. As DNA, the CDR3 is TGTGCCAGCAGCCAGAGGTTTCCCACCATATATTTT. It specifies CASSQRFPTIYF.

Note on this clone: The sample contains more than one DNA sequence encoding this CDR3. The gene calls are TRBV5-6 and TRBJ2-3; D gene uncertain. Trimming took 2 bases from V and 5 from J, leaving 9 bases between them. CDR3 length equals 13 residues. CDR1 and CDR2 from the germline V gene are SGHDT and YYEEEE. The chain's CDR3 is CASSLRNGDTQYF. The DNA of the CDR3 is TGTGCCAGCAGCTTACGGAATGGAGATACGCAGTATTTT.

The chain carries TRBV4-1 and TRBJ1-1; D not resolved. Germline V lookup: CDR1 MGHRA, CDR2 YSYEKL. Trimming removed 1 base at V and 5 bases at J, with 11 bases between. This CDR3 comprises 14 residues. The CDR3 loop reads CASSQALWGTEAFF. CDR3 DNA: TGCGCCAGCAGCCAAGCTTTGTGGGGAACTGAAGCTTTCTTT.

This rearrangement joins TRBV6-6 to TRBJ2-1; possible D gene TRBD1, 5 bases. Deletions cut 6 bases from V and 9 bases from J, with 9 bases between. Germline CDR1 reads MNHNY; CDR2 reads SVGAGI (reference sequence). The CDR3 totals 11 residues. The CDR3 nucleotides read TGTGCCAGCAGCAGGGCCATTGAGCAGTTCTTC. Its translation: CASSRAIEQFF.

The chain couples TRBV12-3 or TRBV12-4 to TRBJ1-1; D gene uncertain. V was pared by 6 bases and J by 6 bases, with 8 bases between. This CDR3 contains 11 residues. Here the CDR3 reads CASRLGPEAFF. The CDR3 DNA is TGTGCCAGCAGGCTAGGGCCTGAAGCTTTCTTT.

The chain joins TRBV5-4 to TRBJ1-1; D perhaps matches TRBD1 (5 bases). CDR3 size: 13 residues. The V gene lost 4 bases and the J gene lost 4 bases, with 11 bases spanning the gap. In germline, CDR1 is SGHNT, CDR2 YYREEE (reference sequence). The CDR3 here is CASSPLGTTEAFF. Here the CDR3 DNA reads TGTGCCAGCAGCCCCCTTGGGACCACTGAAGCTTTCTTT.

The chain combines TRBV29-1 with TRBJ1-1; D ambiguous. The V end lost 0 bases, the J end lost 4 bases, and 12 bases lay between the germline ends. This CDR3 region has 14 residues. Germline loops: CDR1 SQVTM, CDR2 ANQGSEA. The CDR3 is CSVEDLRSFTEAFF. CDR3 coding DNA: TGCAGCGTTGAAGATCTTCGGTCCTTCACTGAAGCTTTCTTT. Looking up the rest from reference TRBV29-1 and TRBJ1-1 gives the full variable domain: SAVISQKPSRDICQRGTSLTIQCQVDSQVTMMFWYRQQPGQSLTLIATANQGSEATYESGFVIDKFPISRPNLTFSTLTVSNMSPEDSSIYLCSVEDLRSFTEAFFGQGTRLTVV.